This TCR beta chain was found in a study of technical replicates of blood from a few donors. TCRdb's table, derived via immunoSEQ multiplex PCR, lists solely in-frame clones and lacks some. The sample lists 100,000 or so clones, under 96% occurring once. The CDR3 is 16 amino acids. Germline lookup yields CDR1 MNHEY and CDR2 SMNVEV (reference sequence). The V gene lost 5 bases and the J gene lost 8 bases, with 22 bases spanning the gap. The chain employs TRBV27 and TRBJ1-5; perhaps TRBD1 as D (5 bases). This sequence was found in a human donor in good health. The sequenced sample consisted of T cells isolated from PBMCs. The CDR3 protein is CASSGGTPGPGKPQHF. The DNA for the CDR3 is TGTGCCAGCAGTGGGGGGACCCCCGGCCCTGGGAAGCCCCAGCATTTT.